A single sample gave rise to the 30 T cell receptor beta chains below, sequenced in a study of T cell responses to AZD1222 COVID-19 vaccine. Produced via immunoSEQ multiplex PCR; TCRdb's table is partial and in-frame only. The sample contains over 150,000 clones, about 93% of which appear only once. The sequences come from peripheral blood, collected 28 days after the second dose of the MenACWY control vaccine. Source of these receptors: an adult who received the MenACWY meningococcal vaccine as a control.

The rearrangement uses TRBV7-8 and TRBJ1-5, with D possibly being TRBD1 (5 bases). Germline CDR1 and CDR2: SGHVS and FQNEAQ. Deletions cut 5 bases from V and 0 bases from J, with 17 bases between. The CDR3 contains 17 residues. The chain's CDR3 is CASSLVRGVYSNQPQHF. CDR3 nucleotide sequence: TGTGCCAGCAGCCTAGTCCGGGGCGTCTATAGCAATCAGCCCCAGCATTTT.

The chain carries TRBV7-3 and TRBJ1-1, with TRBD1 matching 8 bases. J gave up 3 bases and V 5 bases, and 2 bases lay outside the gene matches. This CDR3 spans 13 amino acids. CDR1 and CDR2 (germline): SGHTA, FQGTGA. The CDR3 here is CASSRQGYTEAFF. The CDR3 region has the DNA TGTGCCAGCAGCCGACAGGGGTACACTGAAGCTTTCTTT.

The genes are TRBV9 and TRBJ2-7, with D uncertain. Trimming pared 2 bases from V and 0 bases from J, leaving 18 bases between. From germline, CDR1 is SGDLS and CDR2 YYNGEE. The CDR3 length is 17 residues. The CDR3 reads CASSVGGTDLSSYEQYF. As DNA, the CDR3 is TGTGCCAGCAGCGTGGGTGGTACGGACCTCAGCTCCTACGAGCAGTACTTC.

This sequence joins TRBV12-3 or TRBV12-4 and TRBJ1-2; 10 positions agree with TRBD1. This CDR3 has 12 amino acids. The trim removed 6 bases at V and 7 bases at J, leaving 2 bases unmatched. CDR3 bases: TGTGCCAGCAGGTGGACAGGGGGTGGCTACACCTTC. It is translated as CASRWTGGGYTF.

This chain connects TRBV5-5 to TRBJ2-7, with TRBD1 matching 10 bases. V gave up 4 bases and J gave up 2 bases; unmatched junction bases: 6. CDR1 is SGHKS, CDR2 YYEKEE, per germline (reference sequence). The CDR3 has 15 residues. The CDR3 bases are TGTGCCAGCAGCGAAGCGGGACAGGGGACCTACGAGCAGTACTTC. Its protein is CASSEAGQGTYEQYF.

Concerning this clone itself: This sample includes further DNA sequences coding for the same CDR3. The chain employs TRBV7-9 and TRBJ1-4; the D is unclear. CDR3 size: 15 residues. V was trimmed by 3 bases and J by 3 bases, leaving 11 bases between them. Germline loops: CDR1 SEHNR, CDR2 FQNEAQ (reference sequence). The CDR3 DNA reads TGTGCCAGCAGCTTGGGGTCTGGGGCTAATGAAAAACTGTTTTTT. Translated: CASSLGSGANEKLFF.

This clone was observed a few times. The chain joins TRBV18 to TRBJ1-1; D gene uncertain. V was trimmed by 2 bases and J by 1 base, leaving 14 bases between them. CDR3 length: 16 amino acids. The germline V gene encodes CDR1 KGHSH and CDR2 LQKENI. CDR3 amino acids: CASSPSPILKNTEAFF. CDR3 in DNA: TGTGCCAGCTCACCAAGTCCAATCCTTAAGAACACTGAAGCTTTCTTT.

J is TRBJ1-1 and V is TRBV6-5; D perhaps matches TRBD1 (5 bases). Germline V gene lookup returns CDR1 MNHEY and CDR2 SVGAGI. Trimming stripped 7 bases from V and 0 bases from J, with 12 bases between. The CDR3 consists of 14 residues. DNA for the CDR3: TGTGCCAGCACTCCCGACAGCCTGAACACTGAAGCTTTCTTT. Translating gives CASTPDSLNTEAFF.

This clone was detected only once. The chain combines TRBV5-4 with TRBJ2-3; 10 bases fit TRBD1. Germline values: CDR1 SGHNT, CDR2 YYREEE (reference sequence). The length of the CDR3 is 16 residues. V was pared by 4 bases and J by 2 bases, with 7 bases of the junction left unmatched. The CDR3: CASSPGTGVLTDTQYF. The DNA of the CDR3 is TGTGCCAGCAGCCCCGGGACAGGGGTTCTCACAGATACGCAGTATTTT.

The rearrangement uses TRBV3-1 (or the pseudogene TRBV3-2) and TRBJ2-3, with TRBD1 as a possible D gene (5 bases). CDR1 and CDR2 from the germline V gene are LGHDT and YNNKEL (reference sequence). The CDR3 spans 15 residues. V was cut by 6 bases and J by 7 bases, with 20 bases left in between. DNA of the CDR3: TGTGCCAGCAGAAGCGTACATCGCCAGGGTAATACGCAGTATTTT. Protein product: CASRSVHRQGNTQYF.

The chain carries TRBV19 and TRBJ2-2; D remains ambiguous. Trimming cost V 3 bases and J 7 bases, with 15 bases left between them. From germline, CDR1 is LNHDA and CDR2 SQIVND (reference sequence). CDR3 size: 15 residues. The CDR3 protein is CASSIGLGASGELFF. The CDR3 DNA reads as TGTGCCAGTAGTATCGGGCTCGGAGCCAGCGGGGAGCTGTTTTTT.

This sequence joins TRBV27 and TRBJ2-1; TRBD2 agrees at 10 bases. The CDR3 runs 17 residues. CDR1 and CDR2 (germline): MNHEY, SMNVEV (reference sequence). The junction had 13 bases not matched to a gene; V was cut back by 4 bases and J by 7 bases. The CDR3 nucleotides are TGTGCCAGCAGTTCCCTAGCGGGGGCGGCGTCGGGTAATGAGCAGTTCTTC. Translating it yields CASSSLAGAASGNEQFF.

This clone was seen just once. Here the CDR3 reads CASSLRRAYNTGELFF. In DNA, the CDR3 is TGTGCCAGCAGTTTACGCCGCGCATACAACACCGGGGAGCTGTTTTTT. The chain carries TRBV27 and TRBJ2-2; D gene unclear. Trimming took off 2 bases at V and 2 bases at J, with 12 bases between the two ends. Germline V gene lookup returns CDR1 MNHEY and CDR2 SMNVEV (reference sequence). The CDR3 sequence is 16 residues long.

The genes are TRBV5-1 and TRBJ1-4; TRBD1 aligns across 9 bases. Trimming at V came to 3 bases and at J to 8 bases, leaving 5 bases not matched to a gene. Germline V CDR1 and CDR2: SGHRS, YFSETQ. The CDR3 is made up of 14 amino acids. In nucleotides, the CDR3 is TGCGCCAGCAGCTCACAGGGGGCAGGGGAAAAACTGTTTTTT. Translated, it gives CASSSQGAGEKLFF. The full variable domain, in which reference TRBV5-1 and TRBJ1-4 provide the parts outside the CDR3, is KAGVTQTPRYLIKTRGQQVTLSCSPISGHRSVSWYQQTPGQGLQFLFEYFSETQRNKGNFPGRFSGRQFSNSRSEMNVSTLELGDSALYLCASSSQGAGEKLFFGSGTQLSVL.

The J gene is TRBJ1-4, the V gene TRBV5-1, with no clear D. This CDR3 is built from 13 residues. V was clipped by 4 bases and J by 8 bases, with 12 bases between them. From germline, CDR1 is SGHRS and CDR2 YFSETQ. CDR3 in amino acids: CASSPEVAEKLFF. The CDR3 DNA follows: TGCGCCAGCAGCCCGGAGGTTGCGGAAAAACTGTTTTTT.

CDR3 DNA sequence: TGTGCCAGCAGTATGGGACACAGTAATGAAAAACTGTTTTTT. Its translation is CASSMGHSNEKLFF. The chain joins TRBV2 to TRBJ1-4; TRBD1 might be the D (6 bases). The CDR3 extends over 14 amino acids. Trimming removed 5 bases at V and 4 bases at J, with 11 bases between. The germline V gene has CDR1 SNHLY and CDR2 FYNNEI.

V is TRBV6-5 and J is TRBJ1-2; TRBD1 matches at 8 bases. The CDR3 runs 16 residues. The germline CDR1 and CDR2 sequences are MNHEY and SVGAGI. J was trimmed by 8 bases and V by 4 bases; bases with no gene match: 15. The CDR3 DNA sequence: TGTGCCAGCAGTTCCAACCCCGGCACAGGGGGACAAGGCTACACCTTC. Protein sequence: CASSSNPGTGGQGYTF.

The genes are TRBV7-8 and TRBJ2-1, with 15 bases matching TRBD2. The V segment lost 5 bases and the J segment 2 bases; nucleotides outside the gene matches: 1. The CDR3 has 16 residues. Germline V lookup: CDR1 SGHVS, CDR2 FQNEAQ. This CDR3 is CASSRTSGGAYNEQFF. In DNA form, the CDR3 reads TGTGCCAGCAGCAGGACTAGCGGGGGGGCCTACAATGAGCAGTTCTTC.

This chain connects TRBV30 to TRBJ1-6, with TRBD1 as a possible D gene (6 bases). From germline, CDR1 is GTSNPN and CDR2 SVGIG (reference sequence). The CDR3 runs 14 residues. Trimming pared 4 bases from V and 8 bases from J, leaving 15 bases between. The CDR3 loop is CAWNRGIRDSPLHF. Here the CDR3 DNA reads TGTGCCTGGAATAGGGGGATCAGGGATTCACCCCTCCACTTT.

This clone has only one observation. The chain has TRBV28 and TRBJ1-2; 11 positions match TRBD1. Germline lookup yields CDR1 MDHEN and CDR2 SYDVKM. J gave up 6 bases and V 8 bases, and 11 bases lay outside the gene matches. This CDR3 has 15 residues. CDR3 in amino acids: CASGIGTGGANGYTF. CDR3 DNA: TGTGCCAGCGGAATAGGGACAGGGGGTGCTAATGGCTACACCTTC.

V gene TRBV15 combines with J gene TRBJ2-4; TRBD1 matches 10 bases. This CDR3 comprises 16 residues. Per the germline V gene, CDR1 is LNHNV and CDR2 is YYDKDF (reference sequence). V was pared by 3 bases and J by 7 bases, with 9 bases of the junction left unmatched. Here the CDR3 reads CATSRGETGGVNIQYF. CDR3 coding DNA: TGTGCCACCAGCAGGGGGGAGACAGGGGGCGTGAACATTCAGTACTTC.

This sequence joins TRBV10-3 and TRBJ1-1, with a tentative D call TRBD1 (5 bases). V was shortened by 4 bases and J by 5 bases, with 14 bases between the two germline ends. The CDR3 is 14 amino acids. Germline-derived CDR1 and CDR2 are ENHRY and SYGVKD. CDR3 nucleotide sequence: TGTGCCATCAGTGGGGTAGAGGGACTGACTGAAGCTTTCTTT. This codes for CAISGVEGLTEAFF.

V is TRBV6-2 or TRBV6-3 and J is TRBJ1-2; perhaps TRBD1 as D (5 bases). CDR3 size: 13 residues. The germline gives CDR1 MNHEY, CDR2 SVGEGT. Trimming took 2 bases from V and 3 from J, leaving 7 bases between them. Here the CDR3 reads CASSYGGDYGYTF. CDR3 nucleotide sequence: TGTGCCAGCAGTTACGGGGGGGACTATGGCTACACCTTC.

J is TRBJ2-5 and V is TRBV25-1, with D possibly being TRBD1 (6 bases). The CDR3 runs to 14 residues. The germline V gene encodes CDR1 MGHDK and CDR2 SYGVNS. V shed 7 bases and J shed 4 bases, with 16 bases lying between them. CDR3 sequence (DNA): TGTGCCAGCACTCTGGGAGCAGGGGTAGAGACCCAGTACTTC. Translated: CASTLGAGVETQYF.

The chain recombines TRBV2 with TRBJ2-7; D gene uncertain. The V and J ends lost 8 bases and 5 bases respectively, with 16 bases between them. Germline CDR1 and CDR2: SNHLY and FYNNEI. This CDR3 is built from 13 residues. The CDR3 region is CASAPSMVHEQYF. The CDR3 coding sequence is TGTGCCAGCGCTCCCTCTATGGTCCACGAGCAGTACTTC.

The chain carries TRBV12-3 or TRBV12-4 and TRBJ1-2, with D hard to call. The CDR3 has 13 residues. V was trimmed by 3 bases and J by 7 bases, leaving 12 bases between them. The CDR3 DNA is TGTGCCAGCAGTTTCGACGACTGGAGTGGCTACACCTTC. Its protein is CASSFDDWSGYTF.

V gene TRBV7-3 combines with J gene TRBJ2-7; D call uncertain. Germline V gene sequence: CDR1 SGHTA, CDR2 FQGTGA. This CDR3 is 12 amino acids long. Between the trimmed V and J ends, which lost 5 bases and 6 bases, there was a span of 11 bases. CDR3 nucleotides: TGTGCCAGCAGCATACCGGACGGCGAGCAGTACTTC. Its translation: CASSIPDGEQYF.

As to this clone: The same CDR3 can be traced to other DNA sequences in this sample. This rearrangement joins TRBV27 to TRBJ1-1; the D gene is possibly TRBD1 (5 bases). The CDR3 has 12 amino acids. Germline V gene data show CDR1 as MNHEY and CDR2 as SMNVEV (reference sequence). Deletions cut 7 bases from V and 11 bases from J, with 17 bases between. Here the CDR3 DNA reads TGTGCCAGCAACTCCCTGCAGGGCGGCGCTTTCTTT. Amino acids: CASNSLQGGAFF.

The chain couples TRBV18 to TRBJ1-1; D gene unclear. Germline CDR1 KGHSH, CDR2 LQKENI. V dropped 4 bases and J dropped 0 bases, with 3 bases sitting between them. CDR3 size: 12 residues. The CDR3 coding sequence is TGTGCCAGCTCACAGGTGAACACTGAAGCTTTCTTT. Its translation: CASSQVNTEAFF.

The table lists this clone with a few counts. This chain joins TRBV27 and TRBJ1-1; D gene uncertain. V was pared by 5 bases and J by 5 bases, with 21 bases between. The V gene's germline CDR1 is MNHEY and CDR2 SMNVEV (reference sequence). This CDR3 has 16 residues. The CDR3 spells CASSNDGAPRGTEAFF. CDR3 DNA: TGTGCCAGCAGTAACGACGGCGCCCCTCGTGGGACTGAAGCTTTCTTT.